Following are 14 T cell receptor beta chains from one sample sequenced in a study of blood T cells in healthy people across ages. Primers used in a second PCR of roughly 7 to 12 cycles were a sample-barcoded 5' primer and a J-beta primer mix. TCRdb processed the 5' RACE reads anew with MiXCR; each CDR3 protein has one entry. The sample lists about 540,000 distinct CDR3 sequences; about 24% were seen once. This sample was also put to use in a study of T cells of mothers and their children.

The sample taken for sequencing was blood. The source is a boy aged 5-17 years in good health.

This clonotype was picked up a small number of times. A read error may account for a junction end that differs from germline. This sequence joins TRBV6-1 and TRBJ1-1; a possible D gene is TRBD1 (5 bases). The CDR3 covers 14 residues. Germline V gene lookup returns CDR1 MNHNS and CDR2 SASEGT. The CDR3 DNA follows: TGTGCCGGCAGTGGGACCGGGGGTCGCACTGAAGCTTTCTTT. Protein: CAGSGTGGRTEAFF.

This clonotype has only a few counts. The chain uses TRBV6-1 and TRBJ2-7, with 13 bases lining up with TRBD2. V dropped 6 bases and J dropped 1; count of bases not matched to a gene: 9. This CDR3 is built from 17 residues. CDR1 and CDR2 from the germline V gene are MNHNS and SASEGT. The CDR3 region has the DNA TGTGCCAGCAGAGGAGGGACTAGCGGGGAGGTATCCTACGAGCAGTACTTC. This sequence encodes CASRGGTSGEVSYEQYF.

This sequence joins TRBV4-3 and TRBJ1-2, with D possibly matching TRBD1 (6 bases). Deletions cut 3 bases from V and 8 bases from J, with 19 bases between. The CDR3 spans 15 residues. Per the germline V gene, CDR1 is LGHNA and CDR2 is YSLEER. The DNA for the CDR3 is TGCGCCAGCAGCCAGGTCTTCGGGGGCTCGGAGGGCTACACCTTC. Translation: CASSQVFGGSEGYTF.

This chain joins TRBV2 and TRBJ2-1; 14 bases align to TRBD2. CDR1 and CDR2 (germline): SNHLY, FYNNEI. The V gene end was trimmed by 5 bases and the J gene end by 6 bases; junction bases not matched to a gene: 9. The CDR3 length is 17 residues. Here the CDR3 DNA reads TGTGCCAGCAGTAAGACTAGCGGGAGGGCCTTCGTCAATGAGCAGTTCTTC. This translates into CASSKTSGRAFVNEQFF.

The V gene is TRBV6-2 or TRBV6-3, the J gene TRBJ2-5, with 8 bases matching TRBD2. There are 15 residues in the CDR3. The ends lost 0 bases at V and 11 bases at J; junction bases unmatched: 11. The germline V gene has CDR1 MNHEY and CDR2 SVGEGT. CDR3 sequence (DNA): TGTGCCAGCAGTTACTCGATAGCGGGGAGACGAGGGCAGTACTTC. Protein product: CASSYSIAGRRGQYF.

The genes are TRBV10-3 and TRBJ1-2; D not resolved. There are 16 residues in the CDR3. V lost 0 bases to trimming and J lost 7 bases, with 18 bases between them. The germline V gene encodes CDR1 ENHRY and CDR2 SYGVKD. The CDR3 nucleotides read TGTGCCATCAGTGAGTCGAATTCGCAGATTAGAGGTGGCTACACCTTC. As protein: CAISESNSQIRGGYTF.

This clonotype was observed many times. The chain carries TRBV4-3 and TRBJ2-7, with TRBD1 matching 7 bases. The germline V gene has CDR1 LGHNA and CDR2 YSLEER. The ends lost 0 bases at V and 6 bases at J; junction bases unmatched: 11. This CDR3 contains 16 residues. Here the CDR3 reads CASSQDRVGQVREQYF. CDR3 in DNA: TGCGCCAGCAGCCAAGATAGGGTAGGACAGGTCCGCGAGCAGTACTTC.

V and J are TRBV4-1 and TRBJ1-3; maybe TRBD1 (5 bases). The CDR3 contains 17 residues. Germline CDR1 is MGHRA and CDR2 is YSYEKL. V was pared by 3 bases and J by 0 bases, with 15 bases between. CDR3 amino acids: CASSQETVGFSGNTIYF. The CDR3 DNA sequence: TGCGCCAGCAGCCAGGAGACAGTGGGATTCTCTGGAAACACCATATATTTT.

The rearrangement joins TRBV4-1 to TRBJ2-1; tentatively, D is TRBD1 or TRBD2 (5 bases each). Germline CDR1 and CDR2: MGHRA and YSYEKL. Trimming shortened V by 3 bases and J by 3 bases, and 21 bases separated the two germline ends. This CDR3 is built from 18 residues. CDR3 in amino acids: CASSHPTTRVRGYNEQFF. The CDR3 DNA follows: TGCGCCAGCAGCCACCCCACTACCAGGGTTCGGGGCTACAATGAGCAGTTCTTC.

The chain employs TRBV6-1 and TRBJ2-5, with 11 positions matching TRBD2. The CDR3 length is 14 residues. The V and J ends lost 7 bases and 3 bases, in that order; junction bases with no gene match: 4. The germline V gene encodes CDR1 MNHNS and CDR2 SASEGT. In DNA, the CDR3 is TGTGCCAGCATCCTGACTAGCGGGAAAGAGACCCAGTACTTC. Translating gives CASILTSGKETQYF.

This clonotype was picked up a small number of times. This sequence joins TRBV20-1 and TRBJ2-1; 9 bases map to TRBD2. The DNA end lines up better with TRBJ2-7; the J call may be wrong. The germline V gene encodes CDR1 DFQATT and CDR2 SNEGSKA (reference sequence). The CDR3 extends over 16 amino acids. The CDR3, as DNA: TGCAGTGCTAGAGCGCGCGGGGGGGCTTACAAAAACGAGCAGTACTTC. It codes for CSARARGGAYKNEQYF.

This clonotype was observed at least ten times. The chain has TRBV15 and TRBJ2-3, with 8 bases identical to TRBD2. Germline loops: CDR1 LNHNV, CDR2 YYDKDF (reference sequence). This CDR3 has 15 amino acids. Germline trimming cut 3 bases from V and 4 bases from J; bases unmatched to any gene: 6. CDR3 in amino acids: CATSSLGLGADTQYF. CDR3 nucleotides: TGTGCCACCAGCAGCCTGGGACTAGGCGCAGATACGCAGTATTTT.

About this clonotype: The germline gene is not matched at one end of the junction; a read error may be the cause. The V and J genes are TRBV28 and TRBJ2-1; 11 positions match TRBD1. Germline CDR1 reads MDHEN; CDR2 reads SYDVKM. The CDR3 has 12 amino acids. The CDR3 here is CASSLTGTGGYF. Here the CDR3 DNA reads TGTGCCAGCAGTTTAACGGGGACAGGGGGTTACTTC.

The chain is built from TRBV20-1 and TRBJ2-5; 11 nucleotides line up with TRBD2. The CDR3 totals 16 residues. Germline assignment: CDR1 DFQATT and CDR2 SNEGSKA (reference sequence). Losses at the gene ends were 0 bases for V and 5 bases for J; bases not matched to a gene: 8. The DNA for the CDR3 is TGCAGTGCTAGAGACGTGTTAGCGGGGGGGCTGGAGACCCAGTACTTC. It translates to CSARDVLAGGLETQYF.